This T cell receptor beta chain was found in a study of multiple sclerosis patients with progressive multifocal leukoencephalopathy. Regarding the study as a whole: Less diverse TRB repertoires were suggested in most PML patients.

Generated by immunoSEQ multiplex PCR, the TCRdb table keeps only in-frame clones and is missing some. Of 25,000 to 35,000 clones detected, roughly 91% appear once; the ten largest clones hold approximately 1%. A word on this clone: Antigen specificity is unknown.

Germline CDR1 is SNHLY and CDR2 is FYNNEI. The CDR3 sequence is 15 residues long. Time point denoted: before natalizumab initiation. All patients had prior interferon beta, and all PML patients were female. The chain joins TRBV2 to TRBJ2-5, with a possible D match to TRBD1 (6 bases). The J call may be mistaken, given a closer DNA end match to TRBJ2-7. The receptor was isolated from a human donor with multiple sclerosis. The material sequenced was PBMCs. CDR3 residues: CASSRPGQSSYEQYF. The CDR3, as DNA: TGTGCCAGCAGCCGCCCGGGACAAAGCTCCTACGAGCAGTACTTC.